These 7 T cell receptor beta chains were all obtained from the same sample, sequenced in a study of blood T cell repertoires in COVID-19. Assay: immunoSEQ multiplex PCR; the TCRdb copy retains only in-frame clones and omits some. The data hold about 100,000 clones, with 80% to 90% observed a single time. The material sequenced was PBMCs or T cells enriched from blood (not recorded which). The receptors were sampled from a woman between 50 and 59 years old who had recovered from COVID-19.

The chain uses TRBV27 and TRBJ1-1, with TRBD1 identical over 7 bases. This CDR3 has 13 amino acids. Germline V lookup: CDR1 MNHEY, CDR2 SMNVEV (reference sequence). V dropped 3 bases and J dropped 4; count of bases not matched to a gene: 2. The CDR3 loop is CASSFRGATEAFF. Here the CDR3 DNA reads TGTGCCAGCAGTTTCAGGGGGGCCACTGAAGCTTTCTTT.

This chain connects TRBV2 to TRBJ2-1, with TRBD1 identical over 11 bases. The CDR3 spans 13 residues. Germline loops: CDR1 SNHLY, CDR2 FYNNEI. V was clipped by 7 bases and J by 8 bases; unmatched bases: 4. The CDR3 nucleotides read TGTGCCAGCATTCGGGACAGGGGGTATGAGCAGTTCTTC. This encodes CASIRDRGYEQFF. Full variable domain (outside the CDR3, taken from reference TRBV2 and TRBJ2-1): EPEVTQTPSHQVTQMGQEVILRCVPISNHLYFYWYRQILGQKVEFLVSFYNNEISEKSEIFDDQFSVERPDGSNFTLKIRSTKLEDSAMYFCASIRDRGYEQFFGPGTRLTVL.

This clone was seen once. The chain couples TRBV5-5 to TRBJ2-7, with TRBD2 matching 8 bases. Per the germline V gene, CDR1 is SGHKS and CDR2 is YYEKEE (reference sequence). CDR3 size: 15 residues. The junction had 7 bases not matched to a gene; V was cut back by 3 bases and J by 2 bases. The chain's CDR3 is CASSSQRGSTYEQYF. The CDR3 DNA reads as TGTGCCAGCAGCTCGCAGCGGGGGTCGACCTACGAGCAGTACTTC.

The CDR3 bases are TGCAGTGCTAACCAGGGGTGGGAGCAGTACTTC. Residues: CSANQGWEQYF. The chain joins TRBV20-1 to TRBJ2-7, with D tentatively TRBD1 (6 bases). Trimming cost V 4 bases and J 7 bases, with 11 bases left between them. The germline V gene encodes CDR1 DFQATT and CDR2 SNEGSKA (reference sequence). This CDR3 is built from 11 residues.

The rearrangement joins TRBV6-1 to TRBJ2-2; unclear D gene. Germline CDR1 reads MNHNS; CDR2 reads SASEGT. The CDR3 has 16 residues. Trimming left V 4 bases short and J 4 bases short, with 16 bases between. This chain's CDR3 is CASSAVGFRGTGELFF. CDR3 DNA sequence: TGTGCCAGCAGTGCGGTCGGGTTTAGAGGCACCGGGGAGCTGTTTTTT.

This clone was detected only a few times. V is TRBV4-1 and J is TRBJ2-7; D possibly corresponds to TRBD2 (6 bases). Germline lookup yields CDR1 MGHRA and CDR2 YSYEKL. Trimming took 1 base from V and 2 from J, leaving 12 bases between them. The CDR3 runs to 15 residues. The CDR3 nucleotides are TGCGCCAGCAGCCAAGTGCGGGACCAAGCCTACGAGCAGTACTTC. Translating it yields CASSQVRDQAYEQYF.

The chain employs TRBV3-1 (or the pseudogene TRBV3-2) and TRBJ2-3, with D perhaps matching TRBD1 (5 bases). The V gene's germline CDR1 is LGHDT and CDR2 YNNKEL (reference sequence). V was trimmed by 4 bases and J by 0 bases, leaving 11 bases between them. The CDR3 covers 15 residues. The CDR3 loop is CASSRRTLSTDTQYF. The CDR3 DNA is TGTGCCAGCAGCCGTCGGACACTTAGCACAGATACGCAGTATTTT.